The clone carrying this T cell receptor beta chain appeared a single time. The antigen remains unidentified. The entry originates in a study of T cell responses to AZD1222 COVID-19 vaccine. Trimming removed 11 bases at V and 2 bases at J, with 15 bases between. Germline V gene sequence: CDR1 SNHLY, CDR2 FYNNEI. The CDR3 runs 13 residues. Notes on the study in general: Following two doses of AZD1222, Spike-specific TCR breadth and depth rose. Donors were largely white British and mainly female; clonal diversity was possibly underestimated.

Measured with immunoSEQ multiplex PCR; TCRdb has only the in-frame clones, and not every one. The data contain about 76,000 clones, more than 70% of them singletons. The receptor was isolated from an adult in good health. This chain uses TRBV2 with TRBJ2-5, with D perhaps matching TRBD2 (7 bases). This specimen consisted of peripheral blood, obtained on day 0 of AZD1222 vaccination. CDR3 nucleotides: TGTGCCGGGGGGGGCGGGAGACAAGAGACCCAGTACTTC. Translated: CAGGGGRQETQYF.